These 11 T cell receptor beta chains were sequenced from one sample in a study of naive and memory T cell subsets. The beta constant-region primer was an equimolar mix of two oligonucleotides covering TRBC1 and TRBC2. MiXCR was run by TCRdb on the UMI-ligation and nested PCR reads, yielding one entry per CDR3 protein. This sample yields roughly 20,000 distinct CDR3 sequences, of which roughly 9.6% are seen a single time; approximately 18% belongs to the top ten. Sequencing used central memory CD8+ T cells from blood. These receptors were collected from a human donor in good health.

The table lists this clonotype with many counts. The chain carries TRBV7-2 and TRBJ2-3, with TRBD1 matching 8 bases. CDR3 length equals 16 residues. Germline V CDR1 and CDR2: SGHTA, FQGNSA. V trimming: 4 bases; J trimming: 2 bases; junction bases outside the gene matches: 8. DNA of the CDR3: TGTGCCAGCAGCTCCCCCGCAGGGGGCAACACAGATACGCAGTATTTT. This sequence encodes CASSSPAGGNTDTQYF.

The CDR3 nucleotides read TGTGCCAGCAGTGAAGGAGGTAGGGGCTACGAGCAGTACTTC. This sequence encodes CASSEGGRGYEQYF. The rearrangement joins TRBV6-1 to TRBJ2-7; D perhaps matches TRBD1 (5 bases). Trimming pared 1 base from V and 3 bases from J, leaving 10 bases between. CDR1 MNHNS and CDR2 SASEGT come from the germline V gene. The CDR3 sequence is 14 residues long.

The genes are TRBV15 and TRBJ2-6, with a possible D match to TRBD1 (5 bases). Germline CDR1 and CDR2: LNHNV and YYDKDF (reference sequence). This CDR3 spans 19 amino acids. Between the trimmed V and J ends, which lost 1 base and 0 bases, there was a span of 16 bases. The CDR3, as DNA: TGTGCCACCAGCAGAGGAGCAGGGTCTTGGGGCTCTGGGGCCAACGTCCTGACTTTC. Its translation is CATSRGAGSWGSGANVLTF.

The V call is TRBV11-1, the J call TRBJ2-5; D possibly corresponds to TRBD1 (5 bases). CDR3 length equals 15 residues. CDR1 and CDR2 (germline): SGHAT, FQDESV (reference sequence). The V gene lost 4 bases and the J gene lost 3 bases, with 15 bases spanning the gap. The CDR3 bases are TGTGCCAGCAGCTCCGAGGACATGCTGAAAGAGACCCAGTACTTC. Protein product: CASSSEDMLKETQYF.

The J gene is TRBJ2-2, the V gene TRBV7-2; D call uncertain. Germline V lookup: CDR1 SGHTA, CDR2 FQGNSA. The V end lost 1 base, the J end lost 2 bases, and 8 bases lay between the germline ends. The CDR3 runs 15 residues. CDR3 in DNA: TGTGCCAGCAGCTTAGACGGGCGTAACACCGGGGAGCTGTTTTTT. Its protein is CASSLDGRNTGELFF.

The chain couples TRBV2 to TRBJ2-3, with a tentative D call TRBD2 (6 bases). V was clipped by 6 bases and J by 3 bases, with 19 bases between them. There are 16 residues in the CDR3. Germline CDR1 reads SNHLY; CDR2 reads FYNNEI. The CDR3, as DNA: TGTGCCAGCAGCCGCCGCGAGGGACGGGAGACAGATACGCAGTATTTT. This gives the protein CASSRREGRETDTQYF.

This clonotype was counted at least ten times. CDR3 region: CASSLGRDRGFYEQYF. Written as DNA, the CDR3 is TGTGCCAGCAGCTTAGGACGGGACAGGGGGTTTTACGAGCAGTACTTC. The chain employs TRBV7-9 and TRBJ2-7, with 11 bases fitting TRBD1. CDR1 and CDR2 from the germline V gene are SEHNR and FQNEAQ (reference sequence). The CDR3 has 16 amino acids. J was trimmed by 4 bases and V by 1 base; bases with no gene match: 6.

V gene TRBV13 combines with J gene TRBJ2-7; D might be TRBD1 or TRBD2, each matching 5 bases. Germline V lookup: CDR1 PRHDT, CDR2 FYEKMQ (reference sequence). This CDR3 comprises 17 residues. Trimming cost V 5 bases and J 5 bases, with 25 bases left between them. CDR3 coding DNA: TGTGCCAGCAGCCGGGGCCCAAGGGGTGACGGGACCCACGAGCAGTACTTC. Protein sequence: CASSRGPRGDGTHEQYF. Full variable domain (remainder filled in from reference TRBV13 and TRBJ2-7): AAGVIQSPRHLIKEKRETATLKCYPIPRHDTVYWYQQGPGQDPQFLISFYEKMQSDKGSIPDRFSAQQFSDYHSELNMSSLELGDSALYFCASSRGPRGDGTHEQYFGPGTRLTVT.

This clonotype was observed a handful of times. The chain employs TRBV10-1 and TRBJ2-7; possibly TRBD1 for D (5 bases). This CDR3 region has 14 residues. Per the germline V gene, CDR1 is WNHNN and CDR2 is SYGVQD (reference sequence). V gave up 6 bases and J gave up 2 bases, with 14 bases separating them. The CDR3 region has the DNA TGCGCCAGCAGCGCTGACAGCAGCACCTACGAGCAGTACTTC. Its translation is CASSADSSTYEQYF.

The rearrangement uses TRBV20-1 and TRBJ2-7; D perhaps matches TRBD1 (5 bases). The V gene's germline CDR1 is DFQATT and CDR2 SNEGSKA (reference sequence). The CDR3 sequence is 14 residues long. V was cut by 3 bases and J by 3 bases, with 15 bases left in between. The CDR3 loop reads CSARESLGDYEQYF. The CDR3 DNA reads as TGCAGTGCTAGGGAGAGCTTAGGGGACTACGAGCAGTACTTC.

This clonotype was found a few times. The CDR3 loop is CASSPLAGVGSDTQYF. Here the CDR3 DNA reads TGTGCCAGCAGCCCACTAGCGGGAGTGGGGTCAGATACGCAGTATTTT. This rearrangement joins TRBV7-2 to TRBJ2-3; the match to TRBD2 covers 11 bases. The CDR3 is 16 amino acids. Germline V gene data show CDR1 as SGHTA and CDR2 as FQGNSA. Trimming removed 5 bases from V and 4 bases from J; junction bases left unmatched: 8. The entire variable domain, with the rest obtained from reference TRBV7-2 and TRBJ2-3, is as follows: GAGVSQSPSNKVTEKGKDVELRCDPISGHTALYWYRQSLGQGLEFLIYFQGNSAPDKSGLPSDRFSAERTGGSVSTLTIQRTQQEDSAVYLCASSPLAGVGSDTQYFGPGTRLTVL.